One T cell receptor (beta chain) is described in this entry. Its antigen is not known. The sample comes from a study of cytomegalovirus exposure and HLA in healthy donors. The CDR3 has 15 amino acids. J lost 2 bases, V lost 6 bases, and 8 bases had no gene match. In germline, CDR1 is MDHEN, CDR2 SYDVKM. Whole-study results and caveats: An analysis was carried out at a later point. It showed that HLA-associated TCR beta chains were more clonally expanded than equally common non-associated chains. One variant, a missense change in DCLRE1C, was linked in a later analysis to TCR beta V- and J-gene trimming.

60 Vbeta and 13 Jbeta primers were used in PCR. TCRdb's table, derived via immunoSEQ multiplex PCR, lists solely in-frame clones and lacks some. The data show about 170,000 clones, approximately 73% seen once. Though probably carrying unrecorded immune exposures, donors were nominally healthy at sampling. Sequencing used PBMCs. The V gene is TRBV28, the J gene TRBJ2-7; the match to TRBD1 covers 9 bases. The sequence came from a woman aged 18 to 35 in good health and CMV-seropositive. The CDR3 loop reads CASRRDRESTYEQYF. The CDR3 DNA reads TGTGCCAGCAGGCGGGACAGGGAATCAACCTACGAGCAGTACTTC.